This T cell receptor (beta chain) originates from a study of beta chain features in type 1 diabetes. This CDR3 has 15 amino acids. The germline V gene has CDR1 SGHNT and CDR2 YYREEE (reference sequence). The trim removed 4 bases at V and 4 bases at J, leaving 3 bases unmatched. The whole isolated RNA underwent reverse transcription, so sequencing captured expressed TCRB transcripts. Repertoires were generated with immunoSEQ multiplex PCR, while TCRdb's copy carries only in-frame clones and drops some. The data contain about 150,000 clones, 7.5% to 10% of them singletons. The receptor was isolated from a man aged 18 to 30 in good health. The specimen sequenced was central memory CD4+ T cells from blood. The chain carries TRBV5-4 and TRBJ2-6; 9 bases are a match to TRBD1. This CDR3 is CASSLQGAGANVLTF. CDR3 nucleotide sequence: TGTGCCAGCAGCCTACAGGGGGCCGGGGCCAACGTCCTGACTTTC.